Described below is a single T cell receptor beta chain sequence and its context. It has no known antigen specificity. No quality values exist for individual bases; no much larger clone is one base distant. The trial excluded patients who had a history of autoimmune disease or who were on systemic immunosuppression. Peripheral blood for TCR sequencing was collected from all dose cohorts at baseline, on cycle 4 day 1, and on cycle 7 day 1. The samples were drawn from a first-in-human, open-label, multicenter phase I dose-escalation trial of ivuxolimab. The trial enrolled adults with locally advanced or metastatic head and neck squamous cell, hepatocellular, melanoma or renal cell carcinoma. Before TCR sequencing, CD4+ and CD8+ T cells were separately sorted from peripheral blood. These data originate in a study of OX40 agonist ivuxolimab in advanced cancers. About the investigation overall: Ivuxolimab was a fully human IgG2 agonistic monoclonal antibody targeting the costimulatory receptor OX40 (CD134). The paper describes the monotherapy dose-escalation part (N of about 52 patients) of the phase I trial of ivuxolimab. Partial responses occurred in three dose-escalation patients: two with cutaneous melanoma and one with hepatocellular carcinoma. A male proportion of almost 85% and a mean age of approximately 58 years, ranging from 23 to 79, were recorded for the dose-escalation cohort. Of the 50 to 55 patients in dose escalation, around 19 had hepatocellular carcinoma, some 15 had melanoma, 9 had renal cell carcinoma and 9 had head and neck cancer. The purpose of peripheral TCRbeta sequencing was to test whether ivuxolimab changed TCR sequence diversity and led to clonal T-cell expansion. Intravenous ivuxolimab was administered to patients every 2 weeks at six dose levels: 0.01, 0.1, 0.3, 1.5, 3 and 10 mg/kg. Patients were allowed to have had prior anti-PD-1, anti-PD-L1 or anti-CTLA-4 therapy, and roughly 40% of the dose-escalation patients had previously received checkpoint inhibitors. Overall study results and their limits: At doses of 0.1 to 3.0 mg/kg, clonal expansion of both CD4+ and CD8+ blood T cells was observed from baseline to week 6. In the 0.1-3.0 mg/kg groups, partial responders were among the patients with the lowest normalized peripheral clonal expansion, particularly in CD8+ T cells. The antigen specificity of the peripheral T cells that underwent clonal expansion was not determined. After ivuxolimab, CD8+ T cells had more expanded clones than CD4+ T cells on average. Low levels of normalized T-cell clonal expansion were also seen in some patients who did not respond.

Genomic DNA was isolated from the sorted cells so that the TCRbeta CDR3 region could be sequenced. TCRbeta CDR3 regions were sequenced using the immunoSEQ Assay. TCRdb limited this immuneACCESS table to in-frame rearrangements with V and J called. A share of clones is missing; checked studies link under half to unresolved V genes, and the rest is unexplained. This sample has approximately 40,000 clones in its table, and 85% to 90% of those were observed once. 6% of the sample is held by the ten biggest clonotypes. V loses 4 bases at its end and J loses 5 bases; junction bases beyond the gene matches: 14. Inclusive of the bounding cysteine and phenylalanine, the CDR3 is 18 residues long. The only DNA kept is the CDR3, 54 bases in frame from the first base. CDR1 and CDR2, looked up from the germline V gene (reference sequence), are SGHNT and YYREEE.

This TCR derives from an adult with an advanced solid tumor such as melanoma, head and neck, liver or kidney cancer. The sequences come from CD4+ or CD8+ T cells sorted from blood, collected in a trial of the OX40 agonist ivuxolimab. The chain joins TRBV5-4 to TRBJ2-7; 14 central nucleotides agree with TRBD2. The CDR3 in this case is CASSAPGLAGAMGHEQYF. The DNA sequence reads TGTGCCAGCAGCGCCCCGGGACTAGCGGGAGCAATGGGCCACGAGCAGTACTTC.